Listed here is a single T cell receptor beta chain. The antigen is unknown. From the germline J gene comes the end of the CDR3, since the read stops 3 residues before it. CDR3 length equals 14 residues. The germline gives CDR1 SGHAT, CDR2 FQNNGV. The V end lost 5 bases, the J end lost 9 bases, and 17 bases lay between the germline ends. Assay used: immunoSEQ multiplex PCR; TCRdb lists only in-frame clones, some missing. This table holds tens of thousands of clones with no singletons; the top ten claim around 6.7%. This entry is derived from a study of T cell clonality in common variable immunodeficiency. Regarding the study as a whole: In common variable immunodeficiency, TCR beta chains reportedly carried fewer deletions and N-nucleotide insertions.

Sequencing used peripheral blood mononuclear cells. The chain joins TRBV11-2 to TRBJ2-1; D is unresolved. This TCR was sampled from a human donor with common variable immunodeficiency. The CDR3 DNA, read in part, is TGTGCCAGCAGCCCGCAGACATCCAGCACTGAG. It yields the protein CASSPQTSSTE. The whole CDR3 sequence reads CASSPQTSSTEQFF.